This T cell receptor beta chain stems from a study of T cells in women clearing cervical HPV infection. Points from the study as a whole: It is unknown whether associations predate infection; no effector/memory or HPV-specific sorting. Cases and controls were distinguished at AUC approximately 0.81 by richness and V genes.

Method: immunoSEQ multiplex PCR; TCRdb's copy keeps in-frame clones and lacks some. This sample's table reports tens of thousands of clones. Germline V gene sequence: CDR1 LGHNA, CDR2 YNFKEQ. The CDR3 consists of 15 residues. On this clone itself: Its antigen is unknown. Mismatch with germline at one junction end may stem from a read error. Read sequence stops 3 residues before the CDR3 end, and the germline J gene provides the missing end.

This receptor was taken from a woman aged 18 to 75 with a cervical HPV16 infection that either progressed to CIN3+ or cleared (not recorded which). Sequenced input: blood buffy coat. The chain employs TRBV4-2 and TRBJ2-7; D perhaps matches TRBD1 (6 bases). The CDR3 DNA, read in part, is TGCGCCAGCAGCCATGCCCAGGGGACCCCCTACGAG. It encodes CASSHAQGTPYE. From start to end, the CDR3 is CASSHAQGTPYEQYF.